This T cell receptor beta chain is from a study of regulatory T cells in long-lasting Graves disease. Overall study results and limits: Newly diagnosed patients had higher TCR diversity than persistent Graves' patients did.

This clonotype was observed at least ten times. Its antigen is unknown. CDR3-region Arm-PCR and iRepertoire HTBI primers produced the TCR beta libraries. TCRdb recomputed calls from the multiplex PCR reads with MiXCR, one row per CDR3 protein. The profile covers about 420,000 distinct CDR3 sequences, with about a sixth appearing a single time and approximately 22% taken by the ten largest. Time point denoted: newly diagnosed GD, antithyroid drugs for less than 3 months. Preparation of the TCR library used RNA extracted from PBMCs. Patients hailed from an endocrinology department in Xi'an, China. Trimming pared 6 bases from V and 0 bases from J, leaving 15 bases between. The length of the CDR3 is 15 residues. The germline gives CDR1 MNHNS, CDR2 SASEGT. This sample was shared with a second study, whose subject was T cells in Graves' hyperthyroidism and ophthalmopathy. From that paper: If no ophthalmopathy progression occurred within 18 months, Graves' hyperthyroidism was stable. Participants, patients aged 18 to 65, had newly diagnosed hyperthyroidism with a duration under 2 months.

The input for sequencing was peripheral blood mononuclear cells (PBMCs), taken at new diagnosis, from a patient treated with antithyroid drugs. The chain carries TRBV6-1 and TRBJ2-7; D not resolved. The receptor was derived from a woman aged 18-29 years with Graves disease. The CDR3 DNA reads TGTGCCAGCAGCTATAAGGGCGACCTCTCCTACGAGCAGTACTTC. It specifies CASSYKGDLSYEQYF.